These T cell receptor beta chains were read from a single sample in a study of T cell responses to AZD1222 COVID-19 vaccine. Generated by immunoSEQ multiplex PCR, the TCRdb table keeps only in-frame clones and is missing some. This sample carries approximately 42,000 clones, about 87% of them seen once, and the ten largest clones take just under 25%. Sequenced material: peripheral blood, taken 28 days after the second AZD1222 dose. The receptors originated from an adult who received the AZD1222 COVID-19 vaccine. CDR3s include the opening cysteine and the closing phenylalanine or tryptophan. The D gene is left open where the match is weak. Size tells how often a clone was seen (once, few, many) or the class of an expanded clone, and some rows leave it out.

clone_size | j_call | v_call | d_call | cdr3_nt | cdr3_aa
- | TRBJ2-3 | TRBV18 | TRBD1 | TGTGCCAGCTCACCGGGGACAGGCTTCACAGATACGCAGTATTTT | CASSPGTGFTDTQYF
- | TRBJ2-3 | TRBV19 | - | TGTGCCAGTAGTGTGCAGGTGGACTCAGATACGCAGTATTTT | CASSVQVDSDTQYF
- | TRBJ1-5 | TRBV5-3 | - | TGTGCCAGAAGCTTGGGGGCGGTTAACAATCAGCCCCAGCATTTT | CARSLGAVNNQPQHF
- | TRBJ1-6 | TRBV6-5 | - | TGTGCCAGCACCCCCTCGGGTAGTTCACCCCTCCACTTT | CASTPSGSSPLHF
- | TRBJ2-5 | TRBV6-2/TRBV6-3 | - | TGTGCCAGCAGTTACGTGAAGGGGCAAGAGACCCAGTACTTC | CASSYVKGQETQYF
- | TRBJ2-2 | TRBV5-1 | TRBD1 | TGCGCCAGCAGCTCCGGGACAGGGACCACCGGGGAGCTGTTTTTT | CASSSGTGTTGELFF
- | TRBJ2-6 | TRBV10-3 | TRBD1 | TGTGCCATCAGTGAGTCCGAGGGGACAGGGGCAGCTGGGGCCAACGTCCTGACTTTC | CAISESEGTGAAGANVLTF
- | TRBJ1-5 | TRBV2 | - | TGTGCCAGCAGTGAAATCGGGGGTCGTCAGCCCCAGCATTTT | CASSEIGGRQPQHF
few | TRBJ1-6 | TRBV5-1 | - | TGCGCCAGCAGCTTGGAAGTTAATTCACCCCTCCACTTT | CASSLEVNSPLHF
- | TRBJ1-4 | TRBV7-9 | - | TGTGCCAGCAGCTTAGCAGGGACTGAAAAACTGTTTTTT | CASSLAGTEKLFF
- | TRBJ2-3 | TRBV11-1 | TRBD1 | TGTGCCAGCAGACCGGGACAGGGGGCAACAGATACGCAGTATTTT | CASRPGQGATDTQYF
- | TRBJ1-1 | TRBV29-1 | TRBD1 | TGCAGCGTTTGGGGACAGGGAAACACTGAAGCTTTCTTT | CSVWGQGNTEAFF
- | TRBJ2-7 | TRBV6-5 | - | TGTGCCAGCGATGTTGGGCTGACATACGAGCAGTACTTC | CASDVGLTYEQYF
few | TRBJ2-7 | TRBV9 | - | TGTGCCAGCAGCGTAGCGGGGGGCGGCGCCTACGAGCAGTACTTC | CASSVAGGGAYEQYF
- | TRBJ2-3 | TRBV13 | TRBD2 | TGTGCCAGCAGCCAACTAGCGGGGGGCGGGAATACGCAGTATTTT | CASSQLAGGGNTQYF
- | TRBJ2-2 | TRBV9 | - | TGTGCCAGCAGGGAGCTACACGGCGGGGAGCTGTTTTTT | CASRELHGGELFF
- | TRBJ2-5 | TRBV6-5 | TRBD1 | TGTGCCAGCAGGGGACAGGGGGAGACCCAGTACTTC | CASRGQGETQYF
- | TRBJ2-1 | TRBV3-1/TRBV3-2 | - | TGTGCCAGCAGCCAAGGATGGGCGGGAGAGCAGTTCTTC | CASSQGWAGEQFF
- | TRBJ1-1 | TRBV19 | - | TGTGCCAGTAGTATAGGGAGCGTCCTGGGGACTGAAGCTTTCTTT | CASSIGSVLGTEAFF
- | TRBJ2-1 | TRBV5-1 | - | TGCGCCAGCAGCCGCGGGACGGCATTGGCCTACAATGAGCAGTTCTTC | CASSRGTALAYNEQFF
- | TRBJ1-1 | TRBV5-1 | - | TGCGCCAGCAGCTTGGGTGCAGACACTGAAGCTTTCTTT | CASSLGADTEAFF
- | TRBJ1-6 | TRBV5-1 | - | TGCGCCAGCAGCTTGGCCAGCCAAAATTCACCCCTCCACTTT | CASSLASQNSPLHF
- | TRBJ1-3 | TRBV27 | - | TGTGCCAGCAGCCCCTCGGAGGGGAGCTCTGGAAACACCATATATTTT | CASSPSEGSSGNTIYF
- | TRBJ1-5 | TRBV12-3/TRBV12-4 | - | TGTGCCAGCAGTTACCCCAATCAGCCCCAGCATTTT | CASSYPNQPQHF
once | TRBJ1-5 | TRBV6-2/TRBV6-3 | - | TGTGCCAGCAGTTATAGTCGACAGGCGAGGGTGAGCAATCAGCCCCAGCATTTT | CASSYSRQARVSNQPQHF
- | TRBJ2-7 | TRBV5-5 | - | TGTGCCAGCAGCTTAACCCAAGGCTCCTACGAGCAGTACTTC | CASSLTQGSYEQYF
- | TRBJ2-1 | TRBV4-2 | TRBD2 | TGTGCCAGCAGCCAAGGAAGATATAGCGGGGATACCTACAATGAGCAGTTCTTC | CASSQGRYSGDTYNEQFF
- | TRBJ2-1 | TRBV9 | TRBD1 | TGTGCCAGCAGCGTCACAGGGGGCGACTACAATGAGCAGTTCTTC | CASSVTGGDYNEQFF
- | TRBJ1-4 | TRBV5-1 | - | TGCGCCAGCAGATTACAGGAGTTAAGTGAAAAACTGTTTTTT | CASRLQELSEKLFF
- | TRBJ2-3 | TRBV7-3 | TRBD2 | TGTGCCAGCAGCTCTACTAGCGGGTCCCAGGATACGCAGTATTTT | CASSSTSGSQDTQYF
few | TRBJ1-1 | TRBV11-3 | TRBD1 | TGTGCCAGCAGCCCGAAGACAGGGGATGCGAACACTGAAGCTTTCTTT | CASSPKTGDANTEAFF
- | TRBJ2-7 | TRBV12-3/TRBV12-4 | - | TGTGCCAGCACCTACGGGTTTGCCTACGAGCAGTACTTC | CASTYGFAYEQYF
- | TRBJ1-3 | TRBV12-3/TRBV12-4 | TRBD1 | TGTGCCAGCAGACAGGGGGCTGGAAACACCATATATTTT | CASRQGAGNTIYF
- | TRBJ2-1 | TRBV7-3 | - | TGTGCCAGCAGCTTAACGGGACTGCCCTACAATGAGCAGTTCTTC | CASSLTGLPYNEQFF
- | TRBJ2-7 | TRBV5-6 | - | TGTGCCAGCAGCTTGGACCCGGGTTTGGCCTACGAGCAGTACTTC | CASSLDPGLAYEQYF
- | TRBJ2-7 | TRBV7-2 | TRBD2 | TGTGCCAGCAGCTTAGGGACTAGCGTGAGCTCCTACGAGCAGTACTTC | CASSLGTSVSSYEQYF
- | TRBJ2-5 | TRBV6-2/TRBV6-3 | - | TGTGCCAGCAGTTCCGGAGGGCTCCAAGAGACCCAGTACTTC | CASSSGGLQETQYF
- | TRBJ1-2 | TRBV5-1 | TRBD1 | TGCGCCAGCAGCCCGGGGGCAGGGGGCCCTAACTATGGCTACACCTTC | CASSPGAGGPNYGYTF
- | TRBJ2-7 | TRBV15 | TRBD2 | TGTGCCACCAGCAGAGTTCGCGGGGGAACATCCTACGAGCAGTACTTC | CATSRVRGGTSYEQYF
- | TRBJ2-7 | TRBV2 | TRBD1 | TGTGCCAGCAGAGGGACAGGGGGCTTCTCTTCGTACGAGCAGTACTTC | CASRGTGGFSSYEQYF
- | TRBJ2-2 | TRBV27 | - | TGTGCCAGCAGTTTATGGGGGAACACCGGGGAGCTGTTTTTT | CASSLWGNTGELFF
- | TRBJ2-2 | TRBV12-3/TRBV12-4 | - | TGTGCCAGCGTCCTTGGGGCGGGGGAGCTGTTTTTT | CASVLGAGELFF
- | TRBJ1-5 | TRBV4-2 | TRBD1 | TGTGCCAGCAGCCAAGTAGGGGGCAGGAAGGGCCAGCCCCAGCATTTT | CASSQVGGRKGQPQHF
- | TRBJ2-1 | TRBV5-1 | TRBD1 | TGCGCCAGCAGCGGACAGGTCCATGAGCAGTTCTTC | CASSGQVHEQFF
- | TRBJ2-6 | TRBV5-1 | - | TGCGCCAGCAGCGTCGGAGGGGCAGGTGGAAGCTCTGGGGCCAACGTCCTGACTTTC | CASSVGGAGGSSGANVLTF
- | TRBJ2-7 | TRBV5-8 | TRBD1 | TGTGCCAGCAGCTTGGCCTGGCCAGGGGGATCCTACGAGCAGTACTTC | CASSLAWPGGSYEQYF
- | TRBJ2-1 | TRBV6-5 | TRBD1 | TGTGCCAGCGGAACAGGGGCCGGGACGTACAATGAGCAGTTCTTC | CASGTGAGTYNEQFF
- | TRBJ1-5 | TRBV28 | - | TGTGCCAGCAGTTTTCATCAGCCCCAGCATTTT | CASSFHQPQHF
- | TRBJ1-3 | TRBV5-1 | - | TGCGCCAGCAGCTTGTTCCTTTCTGGGGAGGGTAGCGCTGGAAACACCATATATTTT | CASSLFLSGEGSAGNTIYF
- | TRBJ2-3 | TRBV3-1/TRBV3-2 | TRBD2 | TGTGCCAGCAGCCAGCGACTAGCGGGACCCCAATCAGCAGATACGCAGTATTTT | CASSQRLAGPQSADTQYF
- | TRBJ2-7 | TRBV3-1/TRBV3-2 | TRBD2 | TGTGCCAGCAGCCGCGGGCTGAGCGGGGGGGCCGACGAGCAGTACTTC | CASSRGLSGGADEQYF
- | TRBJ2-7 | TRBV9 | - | TGTGCCAGCAGCCCCAGTGGGAGTCCCACCTACGAGCAGTACTTC | CASSPSGSPTYEQYF